The following is a T cell receptor (beta chain) sequence with its context. Time point reported: after trial treatment. As for treatment: LDRT plus nivolumab, ipilimumab, low-dose cyclophosphamide and aspirin (RACIN trial). V lost 5 bases and J lost 13; bases outside the gene matches: 7. Germline CDR1 reads MNHEY; CDR2 reads SVGEGT. The CDR3 extends over 13 amino acids. The sample belongs to a study of low-dose radiotherapy and immunotherapy resistance in tumors. Using a constant-region primer together with a V-primer adapter, TCRs were subjected to about 18 PCR cycles of amplification. TCRdb itself ran the reads through MiXCR, one entry per CDR3 protein. The data hold approximately 52,000 distinct CDR3 sequences, with roughly 33% observed a single time.

The specimen was PBMCs, collected after low-dose radiotherapy plus immunotherapy. The clonotype originates from a male donor with rectosigmoid adenocarcinoma. The chain carries TRBV6-2 or TRBV6-3 and TRBJ2-1; 11 bases fit TRBD2. DNA of the CDR3: TGTGCCAGCAGTATTAAACTAGCGGGGGACCAGTTCTTC. Translation gives CASSIKLAGDQFF.